This entry lists 10 T cell receptor beta chains sequenced from one sample in a study of T cell responses to AZD1222 COVID-19 vaccine. This table comes from immunoSEQ multiplex PCR, and its TCRdb copy is limited to in-frame clones, with some not included. In the table there are tens of thousands of clones, over 75% of which are singletons. This specimen was peripheral blood, taken on day 0 of AZD1222 vaccination. Every receptor here comes from an adult in good health.

The V gene is TRBV28, the J gene TRBJ2-2; unclear D gene. Germline V gives CDR1 MDHEN, CDR2 SYDVKM. This CDR3 is built from 12 residues. V gave up 7 bases and J gave up 7 bases, with 10 bases separating them. The CDR3 nucleotides are TGTGCCAGCATTACCATTGGCGGGGAGCTGTTTTTT. Protein sequence: CASITIGGELFF.

The chain recombines TRBV30 with TRBJ2-1; tentative D call: TRBD2 (6 bases). The CDR3 loop spans 15 amino acids. V lost 2 bases and J 6 bases, leaving 17 bases between the germline ends. Looked up from germline, CDR1 is GTSNPN and CDR2 is SVGIG (reference sequence). As DNA, the CDR3 is TGTGCCTGGAGTAGTACCCCGGGAGTTATCAATGAGCAGTTCTTC. Translating it yields CAWSSTPGVINEQFF. Using reference TRBV30 and TRBJ2-1 for the parts outside the CDR3, the full variable domain is SQTIHQWPATLVQPVGSPLSLECTVEGTSNPNLYWYRQAAGRGLQLLFYSVGIGQISSEVPQNLSASRPQDRQFILSSKKLLLSDSGFYLCAWSSTPGVINEQFFGPGTRLTVL.

V gene TRBV3-1 (or the pseudogene TRBV3-2) combines with J gene TRBJ2-2, with 7 bases matching TRBD2. From germline, CDR1 is LGHDT and CDR2 YNNKEL (reference sequence). V was pared by 5 bases and J by 4 bases, with 4 bases of the junction left unmatched. This CDR3 contains 14 residues. The CDR3 loop is CASSTRGGTGELFF. The CDR3 DNA is TGTGCCAGCAGCACACGCGGGGGCACCGGGGAGCTGTTTTTT.

The chain links TRBV9 to TRBJ1-3; TRBD1 matches at 10 bases. J was trimmed by 4 bases and V by 0 bases; bases with no gene match: 4. Germline V gives CDR1 SGDLS, CDR2 YYNGEE. This CDR3 region has 16 residues. The CDR3 coding sequence is TGTGCCAGCAGCGTAGAGGGGACAGGGGTGGGAAACACCATATATTTT. Translated, it gives CASSVEGTGVGNTIYF. Full variable domain (rest looked up from reference TRBV9 and TRBJ1-3): DSGVTQTPKHLITATGQRVTLRCSPRSGDLSVYWYQQSLDQGLQFLIQYYNGEERAKGNILERFSAQQFPDLHSELNLSSLELGDSALYFCASSVEGTGVGNTIYFGEGSWLTVV.

The gene calls are TRBV5-1 and TRBJ2-7; 14 nucleotides align to TRBD2. The CDR3 is made up of 16 amino acids. Germline loops: CDR1 SGHRS, CDR2 YFSETQ. V lost 4 bases to trimming and J lost 4 bases; unmatched junction nucleotides: 7. In DNA, the CDR3 is TGCGCCAGCAGCCCTCTGACTAGCGGGAGGGCTTACGAGCAGTACTTC. Translated, it gives CASSPLTSGRAYEQYF. Variable domain in full (rest from reference TRBV5-1 and TRBJ2-7): KAGVTQTPRYLIKTRGQQVTLSCSPISGHRSVSWYQQTPGQGLQFLFEYFSETQRNKGNFPGRFSGRQFSNSRSEMNVSTLELGDSALYLCASSPLTSGRAYEQYFGPGTRLTVT.

The chain employs TRBV3-1 (or the pseudogene TRBV3-2) and TRBJ2-7; possibly TRBD1 or TRBD2 for D (5 bases each). Between the trimmed V and J ends, which lost 3 bases and 0 bases, there was a span of 18 bases. Germline lookup yields CDR1 LGHDT and CDR2 YNNKEL (reference sequence). The CDR3 sequence is 17 residues long. Written as DNA, the CDR3 is TGTGCCAGCAGCCAGCTGGCCGGGGCCTGGAGCTCCTACGAGCAGTACTTC. Amino acids: CASSQLAGAWSSYEQYF.

This clone has just a few counts. The V call is TRBV2, the J call TRBJ1-5; 9 positions agree with TRBD1. J lost 0 bases, V lost 5 bases, and 2 bases had no gene match. The CDR3 contains 15 residues. Germline V gives CDR1 SNHLY, CDR2 FYNNEI. In DNA, the CDR3 is TGTGCCAGCAGTACGGACAGGGGTAGCAATCAGCCCCAGCATTTT. This sequence encodes CASSTDRGSNQPQHF. Full variable domain (remainder filled in from reference TRBV2 and TRBJ1-5): EPEVTQTPSHQVTQMGQEVILRCVPISNHLYFYWYRQILGQKVEFLVSFYNNEISEKSEIFDDQFSVERPDGSNFTLKIRSTKLEDSAMYFCASSTDRGSNQPQHFGDGTRLSIL.

This chain connects TRBV3-1 (or the pseudogene TRBV3-2) to TRBJ1-2, with D perhaps matching TRBD1 (5 bases). This CDR3 has 15 residues. Germline V gives CDR1 LGHDT, CDR2 YNNKEL (reference sequence). V dropped 1 base and J dropped 5 bases, with 14 bases sitting between them. CDR3 coding DNA: TGTGCCAGCAGCCAAGGGAGAAGGGGCGCTTATGGCTACACCTTC. This codes for CASSQGRRGAYGYTF.

The chain is built from TRBV10-2 and TRBJ1-2, with TRBD1 as a possible D gene (6 bases). The CDR3 is 14 amino acids. In germline, CDR1 is WSHSY, CDR2 SAAADI. Trimming removed 5 bases from V and 2 bases from J, with 12 bases in between. The CDR3 here is CASSSGTSNYGYTF. The DNA of the CDR3 is TGCGCCAGCAGTTCCGGGACATCAAACTATGGCTACACCTTC.

DNA of the CDR3: TGTGCCAGCAGCCCACACGGACAGGGGCCCACTGAAGCTTTCTTT. It codes for CASSPHGQGPTEAFF. The chain links TRBV3-1 (or the pseudogene TRBV3-2) to TRBJ1-1, with TRBD1 matching over 9 bases. This CDR3 comprises 15 residues. Germline-derived CDR1 and CDR2 are LGHDT and YNNKEL (reference sequence). Trimming removed 4 bases from V and 4 bases from J; junction bases left unmatched: 7.